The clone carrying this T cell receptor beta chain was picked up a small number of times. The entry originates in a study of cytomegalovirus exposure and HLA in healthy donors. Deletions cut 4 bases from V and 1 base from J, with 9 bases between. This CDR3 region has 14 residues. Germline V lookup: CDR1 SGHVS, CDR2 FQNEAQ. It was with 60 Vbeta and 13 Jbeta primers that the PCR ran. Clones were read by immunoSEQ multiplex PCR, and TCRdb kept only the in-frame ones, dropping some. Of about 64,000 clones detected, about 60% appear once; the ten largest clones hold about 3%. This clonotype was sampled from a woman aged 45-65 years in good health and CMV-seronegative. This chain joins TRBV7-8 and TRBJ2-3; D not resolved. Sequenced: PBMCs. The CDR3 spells CASSWAGGTDTQYF. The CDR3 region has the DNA TGTGCCAGCAGCTGGGCAGGCGGCACAGATACGCAGTATTTT.